The T cell receptor beta chain described here comes from a study of early stage breast cancer tumors. On the study more broadly: The ER+/PR+/HER2- tumors included roughly 8 ductal and a handful of lobular carcinomas. Each sample averaged around 9.5-fold read coverage. Study results and caveats: Blood repertoires resembled normal breast more than tumor.

Here immunoSEQ multiplex PCR was the method, and the copy in TCRdb shows in-frame clones only, minus some. The sample contains approximately 10,000 clones, about 78% of which appear only once. The CDR3 sequence is 15 residues long. Unmatched junction bases numbered 8, after V lost 4 bases and J lost 5 bases. Per germline, CDR1 LNHDA and CDR2 SQIVND (reference sequence). With respect to this clone: What it recognizes is unknown.

The V call is TRBV19, the J call TRBJ1-5; 7 positions match TRBD1. The sequence was obtained from a person aged 35-50 years with breast cancer. The sequencing sample was made of breast tumor tissue. The CDR3 DNA reads TGTGCCAGTAGTACTCGACAGGGATGGGATCAGCCCCAGCATTTT. Its translation is CASSTRQGWDQPQHF.